This T cell receptor beta chain was sequenced in a study of identical twins' blood T cells. The V gene lost 5 bases and the J gene lost 4 bases, with 16 bases spanning the gap. This CDR3 has 14 residues. Germline V gene lookup returns CDR1 SGHRS and CDR2 YFSETQ. TCRdb passed the 5' RACE reads through MiXCR, listing each CDR3 protein once. Of 300,000 to 450,000 distinct CDR3 sequences listed, 25% to 35% are singletons. Notes on the study in general: Shared CDR3 clonotype counts between two donors mainly tracked the product of their cloneset sizes, twins included. Out-of-frame TCRbeta clonotypes reportedly had markedly more similar V usage in twins than unrelated donors. Each donor's most abundant TCRbeta clonotypes shared more CDR3 sequences with her twin than unrelated donors.

This clonotype has just a few counts. Its antigen remains unknown. The receptor's source is a woman aged 18-49 years in good health. The chain uses TRBV5-1 and TRBJ2-7, with D possibly TRBD2 on 5 matching bases. The source material was PBMCs. CDR3 coding DNA: TGCGCCAGCAGTCTTTCGGGAATAGGGTACGAGCAGTACTTC. Translated, it gives CASSLSGIGYEQYF.